This T cell receptor beta chain was recorded in a study of T cells in Graves' hyperthyroidism and ophthalmopathy. Newly diagnosed hyperthyroidism, duration under 2 months, in patients aged 18 to 65. The germline gives CDR1 DFQATT, CDR2 SNEGSKA (reference sequence). V trimming: 7 bases; J trimming: 8 bases; junction bases outside the gene matches: 8. The CDR3 has 13 residues. There are a few counts of this clonotype. What was amplified from RNA transcripts were TCR beta CDR3 regions. First-round RT-PCR of the TCR CDR3 relied on the HTBI primer set. TCRdb reanalysed the multiplex PCR reads using MiXCR and keeps one entry per CDR3 protein. Of about 400,000 distinct CDR3 sequences in the sample, about 13% were seen once.

Material: blood. The TCR comes from a woman aged 18-29 years with Graves' hyperthyroidism. This rearrangement joins TRBV20-1 to TRBJ2-1, with TRBD2 identical over 10 bases. The CDR3 nucleotides are TGCAGTGTTCGGCTAGCGGGAGTTTATGAGCAGTTCTTC. Its translation: CSVRLAGVYEQFF.